Reported below is one TCR beta chain. Its antigen is still unknown. Amplification used 60 Vbeta primers and 13 Jbeta primers. Here immunoSEQ multiplex PCR was the method, and the copy in TCRdb shows in-frame clones only, minus some. This repertoire shows fewer than 80,000 clones, about 81% found once; its top ten account for about 4.9%. The data belong to a study of cytomegalovirus exposure and HLA in healthy donors. Overall study results and limits: Analysis performed later found around 15,000 TCR beta sequences associated with HLA alleles at 0.05 false discovery rate. Researchers catalogued roughly 150 TCR beta chains as cytomegalovirus-associated. In vitro confirmation showed three CMV-associated chains to be CMV antigen specific. Per published reports, the classifier diagnosed cytomegalovirus status with high specificity and sensitivity.

Sequencing was done on a sample of PBMCs. This receptor was obtained from a woman under 40 in good health and CMV-seronegative.

CDR3 in DNA: TGTGCCTGGAGCTACACTGAAGCTTTCTTT. Its protein product is CAWSYTEAFF. This sequence joins TRBV30 and TRBJ1-1; no firm D call. Germline lookup yields CDR1 GTSNPN and CDR2 SVGIG (reference sequence). Trimming shortened V by 3 bases and J by 3 bases, and 2 bases separated the two germline ends. This CDR3 is built from 10 residues.